This is a list of T cell receptor beta chains from one sample in a study of a mutant IDH1 vaccine in newly diagnosed glioma. No antigen is known for these receptors. Sequencing was performed with immunoSEQ multiplex PCR; in TCRdb, only in-frame clones are kept and a portion is missing. The sample lists 50,000 to 75,000 clones, about 73% seen once, with 4.7% in the top ten. The sample consisted of PBMCs, taken from a glioma patient whose treatment included an IDH1 peptide vaccine. These TCRs come from a man aged 50-60 years with glioma. Each CDR3 is given with its conserved first and last residue. The D gene is left open where the match is weak. Rows may omit the clone size; those that give it use once, few, many or a size class.

abundance,v_gene,j_gene,d_gene,CDR3aa,CDR3nt
once,TRBV5-4,TRBJ2-5,TRBD1,CASSLVRATGDGETQYF,TGTGCCAGCAGCTTGGTACGCGCGACAGGGGATGGAGAGACCCAGTACTTC
-,TRBV6-5,TRBJ2-5,TRBD2,CASREGLAEETQYF,TGTGCCAGCAGGGAAGGACTAGCGGAAGAGACCCAGTACTTC
-,TRBV19,TRBJ1-4,-,CASSIRQREKLFF,TGTGCCAGTAGTATTAGACAGAGAGAAAAACTGTTTTTT
few,TRBV7-3,TRBJ2-1,TRBD2,CASSLSGGANEQFF,TGTGCCAGCAGCTTAAGCGGGGGGGCGAATGAGCAGTTCTTC
-,TRBV29-1,TRBJ2-1,TRBD2,CSVEGTSGASSYNEQFF,TGCAGCGTTGAAGGGACTAGCGGGGCCAGCTCCTACAATGAGCAGTTCTTC
-,TRBV4-1,TRBJ2-7,-,CASSQVYADLYEQYF,TGCGCCAGCAGCCAAGTGTACGCGGATCTTTACGAGCAGTACTTC
-,TRBV7-2,TRBJ1-2,-,CASSLAVTAGYGYTF,TGTGCCAGCAGCTTAGCGGTAACAGCGGGCTATGGCTACACCTTC
-,TRBV18,TRBJ2-7,-,CASSTSGTTSYEQYF,TGTGCCAGCTCAACCTCCGGGACAACATCCTACGAGCAGTACTTC
few,TRBV19,TRBJ2-7,TRBD1,CASSPPGQFTREQYF,TGTGCCAGTAGCCCTCCGGGACAGTTTACCCGCGAGCAGTACTTC
many,TRBV11-2,TRBJ2-7,-,CASNLRGGLDEQYF,TGTGCCAGCAACCTTAGGGGGGGTCTGGACGAGCAGTACTTC
-,TRBV6-6,TRBJ2-3,-,CASSPGTWEYF,TGTGCCAGCAGCCCCGGGACCTGGGAGTATTTT
-,TRBV27,TRBJ1-1,-,CASSLSRLVAEAFF,TGTGCCAGCAGTTTATCAAGACTTGTCGCTGAAGCTTTCTTT
-,TRBV27,TRBJ1-4,-,CASSRGGTGEKLFF,TGTGCCAGCAGTAGGGGGGGGACTGGGGAAAAACTGTTTTTT
-,TRBV5-6,TRBJ2-4,-,CASSGRQRADIQYF,TGTGCCAGCAGTGGTCGTCAGCGGGCAGACATTCAGTACTTC
-,TRBV9,TRBJ2-1,TRBD1,CASSVALGQGAYNEQFF,TGTGCCAGCAGCGTCGCTCTCGGACAGGGAGCCTACAATGAGCAGTTCTTC
-,TRBV7-3,TRBJ1-1,-,CASSLGGRTEAFF,TGTGCCAGCAGCTTAGGGGGGAGGACTGAAGCTTTCTTT
-,TRBV5-6,TRBJ1-5,-,CASSLNPRGNQPQHF,TGTGCCAGCAGCTTGAATCCCAGGGGCAATCAGCCCCAGCATTTT
few,TRBV9,TRBJ1-1,TRBD1,CASSVGTGMMNTEAFF,TGTGCCAGCAGCGTAGGGACAGGGATGATGAACACTGAAGCTTTCTTT
-,TRBV5-1,TRBJ2-5,-,CASNTWGEETQYF,TGCGCCAGCAACACCTGGGGCGAAGAGACCCAGTACTTC
-,TRBV5-1,TRBJ1-2,-,CASSADHGYGYTF,TGCGCCAGCAGCGCGGATCACGGCTATGGCTACACCTTC
-,TRBV28,TRBJ2-7,TRBD2,CASTGLAMDEQYF,TGTGCCAGCACCGGACTAGCGATGGACGAGCAGTACTTC
-,TRBV6-4,TRBJ2-3,TRBD2,CASSDSGLATDTQYF,TGTGCCAGCAGTGACTCGGGACTAGCGACAGATACGCAGTATTTT
-,TRBV19,TRBJ2-2,TRBD1,CASKKRPQGALTGELFF,TGTGCCAGTAAAAAAAGACCACAGGGGGCCTTGACCGGGGAGCTGTTTTTT
-,TRBV30,TRBJ1-5,-,CAWSLSSGRPQHF,TGTGCCTGGAGTCTTAGTTCAGGGAGGCCCCAGCATTTT
-,TRBV19,TRBJ1-5,-,CASSTYRVAYQPQHF,TGTGCCAGTAGTACCTACAGGGTTGCTTATCAGCCCCAGCATTTT
-,TRBV25-1,TRBJ1-5,-,CASSRSNQPQHF,TGTGCCAGCAGTAGAAGCAATCAGCCCCAGCATTTT
-,TRBV28,TRBJ1-1,TRBD1,CASSNRGGQGGITEAFF,TGTGCCAGCAGTAATAGGGGGGGACAGGGGGGGATCACTGAAGCTTTCTTT
-,TRBV19,TRBJ2-1,TRBD2,CASSPPSGGWDEQFF,TGTGCCAGTAGTCCCCCTAGCGGGGGGTGGGATGAGCAGTTCTTC
-,TRBV5-1,TRBJ2-3,-,CASSPGQTDTQYF,TGCGCCAGCAGCCCTGGACAGACAGATACGCAGTATTTT
-,TRBV9,TRBJ2-3,-,CASSVEGLSGTQYF,TGTGCCAGCAGCGTAGAGGGCCTCAGCGGCACGCAGTATTTT
-,TRBV10-3,TRBJ2-7,-,CAISEGVSSYEQYF,TGTGCCATCAGTGAGGGGGTCAGTTCCTACGAGCAGTACTTC
few,TRBV7-8,TRBJ2-3,-,CASSLEGTQYF,TGTGCCAGCAGCCTGGAGGGGACGCAGTATTTT
-,TRBV10-2,TRBJ1-6,-,CASSGPQGESSPLHF,TGCGCCAGCAGTGGGCCTCAGGGTGAAAGTTCACCCCTCCACTTT
-,TRBV4-1,TRBJ1-2,-,CASSQDFQDFRYGYTF,TGCGCCAGCAGCCAAGATTTCCAGGATTTTCGCTATGGCTACACCTTC
-,TRBV25-1,TRBJ2-7,-,CASSQGHSYEQYF,TGTGCCAGCAGTCAGGGACACTCCTACGAGCAGTACTTC
-,TRBV18,TRBJ2-7,TRBD2,CASSPPGLAAYEQYF,TGTGCCAGCTCACCACCGGGACTAGCTGCCTACGAGCAGTACTTC
-,TRBV30,TRBJ2-2,TRBD1,CAWSRQGAGELFF,TGTGCCTGGAGTCGACAGGGGGCCGGGGAGCTGTTTTTT
-,TRBV9,TRBJ2-7,TRBD1,CASSASGTGIYEQYF,TGTGCCAGCAGCGCCTCCGGGACAGGGATCTACGAGCAGTACTTC
-,TRBV2,TRBJ2-1,-,CASNADSYNEQFF,TGTGCCAGCAACGCTGACTCCTACAATGAGCAGTTCTTC
-,TRBV27,TRBJ2-7,-,CASSPSGGGGGLEQYF,TGTGCCAGCAGTCCCTCCGGAGGGGGCGGGGGGCTCGAGCAGTACTTC
-,TRBV7-6,TRBJ1-4,-,CASSSSLQGGDEKLFF,TGTGCCAGCTCATCTTCCCTACAGGGAGGTGATGAAAAACTGTTTTTT